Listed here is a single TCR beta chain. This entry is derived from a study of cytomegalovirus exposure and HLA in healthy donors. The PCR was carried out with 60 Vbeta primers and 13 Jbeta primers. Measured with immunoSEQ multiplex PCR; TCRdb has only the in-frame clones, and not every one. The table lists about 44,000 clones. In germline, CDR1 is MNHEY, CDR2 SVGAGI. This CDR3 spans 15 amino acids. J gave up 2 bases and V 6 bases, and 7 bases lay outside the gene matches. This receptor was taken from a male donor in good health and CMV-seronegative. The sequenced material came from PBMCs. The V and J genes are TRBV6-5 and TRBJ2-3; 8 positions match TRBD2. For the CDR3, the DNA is TGTGCCAGCAGGTCAGATAGCGGGGACACAGATACGCAGTATTTT. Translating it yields CASRSDSGDTDTQYF.